Each of the 5 T cell receptor beta chains below was sequenced from the same sample in a study of PD-L1 blockade in urothelial cancer. Time point of the sample: pretreatment peripheral blood. TCRdb's table, derived via immunoSEQ multiplex PCR, lists solely in-frame clones and lacks some. The data contain tens of thousands of clones, more than 75% of them singletons. Sequenced here: PBMCs, sampled around atezolizumab (anti-PD-L1) treatment. These receptors all come from a man aged 60-69 years with urothelial cancer.

The chain joins TRBV5-8 to TRBJ2-5; D gene unclear. Per germline, CDR1 SGHTS and CDR2 YDEGEE. Trimming left V 4 bases short and J 4 bases short, with 11 bases between. This CDR3 contains 13 residues. DNA for the CDR3: TGTGCCAGCAGCCCGGTCTCGGGAGAGACCCAGTACTTC. It translates to CASSPVSGETQYF.

This clone has a single count. This sequence joins TRBV6-5 and TRBJ2-2; 9 nucleotides match TRBD1. This CDR3 contains 14 residues. Germline-derived CDR1 and CDR2 are MNHEY and SVGAGI. The junction had 7 bases not matched to a gene; V was cut back by 6 bases and J by 8 bases. The CDR3 reads CASSPGQGGGELFF. The CDR3 bases are TGTGCCAGCAGCCCGGGACAGGGAGGAGGGGAGCTGTTTTTT.

This clone was found once. The chain combines TRBV9 with TRBJ2-7; TRBD1 is a possible D gene (5 bases). Trimming took off 4 bases at V and 0 bases at J, with 8 bases between the two ends. CDR1 is SGDLS, CDR2 YYNGEE, per germline. The CDR3 is 13 residues long. The CDR3 region is CASSPGYSYEQYF. The CDR3 coding sequence is TGTGCCAGCAGCCCAGGGTACTCCTACGAGCAGTACTTC. Based on the CDR3 plus reference TRBV9 and TRBJ2-7, the full variable domain is DSGVTQTPKHLITATGQRVTLRCSPRSGDLSVYWYQQSLDQGLQFLIQYYNGEERAKGNILERFSAQQFPDLHSELNLSSLELGDSALYFCASSPGYSYEQYFGPGTRLTVT.

This rearrangement joins TRBV30 to TRBJ2-3; D is possibly TRBD2 (6 bases). Trimming took 3 bases from V and 0 from J, leaving 7 bases between them. The CDR3 has 13 residues. Per the germline V gene, CDR1 is GTSNPN and CDR2 is SVGIG (reference sequence). The CDR3 coding sequence is TGTGCCTGGAGACGGGGGAGCACAGATACGCAGTATTTT. Residues: CAWRRGSTDTQYF.

The rearrangement joins TRBV7-2 to TRBJ2-3, with TRBD2 identical over 9 bases. From germline, CDR1 is SGHTA and CDR2 FQGNSA. The ends lost 2 bases at V and 4 bases at J; junction bases unmatched: 10. The CDR3 has 17 amino acids. The CDR3 coding sequence is TGTGCCAGCAGCTTATCCGCGGGGGGGCGAGGGGCAGATACGCAGTATTTT. Its protein product is CASSLSAGGRGADTQYF.